A selection of T cell receptor beta chains follows, all from one sample in a study of T-cell reconstitution after alpha-beta-depleted transplantation in children. TCRdb re-called the PCR reads with MiXCR, one entry per CDR3 protein. The table records fewer than 350,000 distinct CDR3 sequences, roughly a tenth of them present only once. Here the sequenced sample was PBMCs, taken before TCRalphabeta/CD19-depleted stem cell transplant. The receptors shown here come from a boy younger than two with acute myeloid leukemia, due to receive a stem cell transplant. Both conserved end residues are part of each CDR3.

cdr3_aa: CASSLFRVSSGNTIYF; j_call: TRBJ1-3; v_call: TRBV28
cdr3_aa: CASSLSAGRQTQYF; j_call: TRBJ2-5; v_call: TRBV12-3/TRBV12-4
cdr3_aa: CASKGWPEQETQYF; j_call: TRBJ2-5; v_call: TRBV5-1
cdr3_aa: CASGLVLLASLSTDTQYF; j_call: TRBJ2-3; v_call: TRBV12-5
cdr3_aa: CSAVGRLNTEAFF; j_call: TRBJ1-1; v_call: TRBV20-1
cdr3_aa: CSVEVSPYEQYF; j_call: TRBJ2-7; v_call: TRBV29-1
cdr3_aa: CASRRLAGGPGETQYF; j_call: TRBJ2-5; v_call: TRBV7-2
cdr3_aa: CASSFFRQGSTDTQYF; j_call: TRBJ2-3; v_call: TRBV27
cdr3_aa: CASSLIRTSGGEQFF; j_call: TRBJ2-1; v_call: TRBV7-2
cdr3_aa: CASSQDGRVQETQYF; j_call: TRBJ2-5; v_call: TRBV4-3
cdr3_aa: CASRTVAGGLGETQYF; j_call: TRBJ2-5; v_call: TRBV27
cdr3_aa: CASGQAGSRTGEQYF; j_call: TRBJ2-7; v_call: TRBV12-5
cdr3_aa: CASSLGRGLYTEAFF; j_call: TRBJ1-1; v_call: TRBV12-3/TRBV12-4
cdr3_aa: CASRDRYSGNTIYF; j_call: TRBJ1-3; v_call: TRBV6-1
cdr3_aa: CASSLVRQDREQFF; j_call: TRBJ2-1; v_call: TRBV7-2
cdr3_aa: CASSPHTDTQYF; j_call: TRBJ2-3; v_call: TRBV4-3
cdr3_aa: CASSLREFQETQYF; j_call: TRBJ2-5; v_call: TRBV13
cdr3_aa: CASSQERGTQYF; j_call: TRBJ2-5; v_call: TRBV3-1
cdr3_aa: CASSPRGDPYEQYF; j_call: TRBJ2-7; v_call: TRBV7-9
cdr3_aa: CASSLGYQRPYNEQFF; j_call: TRBJ2-1; v_call: TRBV27
cdr3_aa: CSVLRPGYEQYF; j_call: TRBJ2-7; v_call: TRBV29-1
cdr3_aa: CATSRDPYRVGNQPQHF; j_call: TRBJ1-5; v_call: TRBV15
cdr3_aa: CASRTGNEQFF; j_call: TRBJ2-1; v_call: TRBV6-2/TRBV6-3
cdr3_aa: CASRGPGAGNTIYF; j_call: TRBJ1-3; v_call: TRBV2
cdr3_aa: CASSLGDISNQPQHF; j_call: TRBJ1-5; v_call: TRBV5-1
cdr3_aa: CASSYRPVTGAPGYEQYF; j_call: TRBJ2-7; v_call: TRBV6-5
cdr3_aa: CASSLETNSPLHF; j_call: TRBJ1-6; v_call: TRBV5-1
cdr3_aa: CASSLGGNEQFF; j_call: TRBJ2-1; v_call: TRBV5-1
cdr3_aa: CASSLVIPDTQYF; j_call: TRBJ2-3; v_call: TRBV5-1
cdr3_aa: CASRLAGGRDTQYF; j_call: TRBJ2-3; v_call: TRBV6-2/TRBV6-3
cdr3_aa: CSARDGVAGVEQFF; j_call: TRBJ2-1; v_call: TRBV20-1
cdr3_aa: CASSSLAGGLGDTQYF; j_call: TRBJ2-3; v_call: TRBV12-3/TRBV12-4
cdr3_aa: CASSSSSGSYEQYF; j_call: TRBJ2-7; v_call: TRBV27
cdr3_aa: CAISEPRLRRTSGTYEQYF; j_call: TRBJ2-7; v_call: TRBV10-3
cdr3_aa: CASSLGPPLRSYEQYF; j_call: TRBJ2-7; v_call: TRBV7-8
cdr3_aa: CASSFPGPGSYNEQFF; j_call: TRBJ2-1; v_call: TRBV12-3/TRBV12-4
cdr3_aa: CASSNPRNPLHF; j_call: TRBJ1-6; v_call: TRBV7-9
cdr3_aa: CASSLSAGIGDIQYF; j_call: TRBJ2-4; v_call: TRBV27
cdr3_aa: CASSGAGVYGYTF; j_call: TRBJ1-2; v_call: TRBV19
cdr3_aa: CASRPNIGGGNTEAFF; j_call: TRBJ1-1; v_call: TRBV19
cdr3_aa: CASRRLESPYEQYF; j_call: TRBJ2-7; v_call: TRBV6-1
cdr3_aa: CASRAYPRDRMDTEAFF; j_call: TRBJ1-1; v_call: TRBV27
cdr3_aa: CASSGVAGSTDTQYF; j_call: TRBJ2-3; v_call: TRBV7-6
cdr3_aa: CASSLWSIYEQYF; j_call: TRBJ2-7; v_call: TRBV12-3/TRBV12-4
cdr3_aa: CASSDGGRYNEQFF; j_call: TRBJ2-1; v_call: TRBV2
cdr3_aa: CASSVTGNEKLFF; j_call: TRBJ1-4; v_call: TRBV7-9
cdr3_aa: CSAREYSYEQYF; j_call: TRBJ2-7; v_call: TRBV20-1
cdr3_aa: CASSLAGQGPQETQYF; j_call: TRBJ2-5; v_call: TRBV7-2